The clone carrying this TCR beta chain was recorded many times. As yet, its antigen is unknown. This sample stems from a study of T cell repertoires in cytomegalovirus infection. Overall study context: Recently identified HLA-C-restricted CMV epitopes and well-studied HLA-B-restricted CMV epitopes were used by the study.

Trimming removed 5 bases from V and 5 bases from J; junction bases left unmatched: 12. Germline V lookup: CDR1 SEHNR, CDR2 FQNEAQ (reference sequence). There are 16 residues in the CDR3. MiXCR, run by TCRdb on the reads, gives a single entry per CDR3 protein. Of about 55,000 distinct CDR3 sequences detected, roughly 20% appear once; the ten largest clones hold about 68%. The sample here was CD8+ T cells from cultured PBMCs, taken from culture after CMV antigen stimulation. The receptor was isolated from a human donor in good health (CMV status not recorded). Some clones in this sample may be carry-over from other donors' samples. This sequence joins TRBV7-9 and TRBJ2-1; 7 nucleotides match TRBD1. The CDR3 bases are TGTGCCAGCAGCAGCCGGGACAGACCTTACGACAATGAGCAGTTCTTC. Encoded protein: CASSSRDRPYDNEQFF.